A single sample gave rise to the 10 T cell receptor beta chains below, sequenced in a study of blood T cell repertoires in COVID-19. Produced via immunoSEQ multiplex PCR; TCRdb's table is partial and in-frame only. This sample has about 290,000 clones, with around 88% found just once. Sequenced input: peripheral blood. The receptor source for this set is a man aged 35-49 years with acute or convalescent COVID-19.

The rearrangement uses TRBV18 and TRBJ2-7; D call uncertain. The CDR3 is 14 residues long. V dropped 0 bases and J dropped 2 bases, with 8 bases sitting between them. Germline V CDR1 and CDR2: KGHSH, LQKENI. CDR3 bases: TGTGCCAGCTCACCACCGGGCAGACCCTACGAGCAGTACTTC. Translation gives CASSPPGRPYEQYF.

This chain uses TRBV6-5 with TRBJ1-2; D perhaps matches TRBD1 (6 bases). Trimming cost V 5 bases and J 5 bases, with 18 bases left between them. Germline V gives CDR1 MNHEY, CDR2 SVGAGI. The CDR3 extends over 15 amino acids. The CDR3 nucleotides are TGTGCCAGCAGTCCGACCCCAGGGGTACCATATGGCTACACCTTC. Its protein is CASSPTPGVPYGYTF.

The V call is TRBV3-1 (or the pseudogene TRBV3-2), the J call TRBJ2-2; perhaps TRBD1 as D (5 bases). This CDR3 spans 15 amino acids. Trimming took off 4 bases at V and 4 bases at J, with 13 bases between the two ends. Per germline, CDR1 LGHDT and CDR2 YNNKEL (reference sequence). The CDR3 DNA is TGTGCCAGCAGCCTAGGGGCGACGGGCACCGGGGAGCTGTTTTTT. Translation gives CASSLGATGTGELFF.

This chain links TRBV5-4 with TRBJ1-2; 9 bases match TRBD1. In germline, CDR1 is SGHNT, CDR2 YYREEE (reference sequence). This CDR3 is built from 16 residues. V shed 6 bases and J 5 bases; nucleotides not matched to a gene: 14. CDR3 protein: CASNTKPGQGFYGYTF. The DNA of the CDR3 is TGTGCCAGCAACACCAAACCGGGACAGGGCTTTTATGGCTACACCTTC.

This chain joins TRBV2 and TRBJ1-2; 7 positions match TRBD1. Germline V gene data show CDR1 as SNHLY and CDR2 as FYNNEI. The CDR3 spans 14 residues. V dropped 6 bases and J dropped 4; count of bases not matched to a gene: 8. The CDR3 DNA follows: TGTGCCAGCAGCATGGGACAGAGATTCTATGGCTACACCTTC. Its translation is CASSMGQRFYGYTF.

The rearrangement joins TRBV29-1 to TRBJ2-7; maybe TRBD2 (6 bases). The CDR3 is made up of 13 amino acids. Germline CDR1 and CDR2: SQVTM and ANQGSEA. V was clipped by 5 bases and J by 3 bases, with 14 bases between them. Written as DNA, the CDR3 is TGCAGCGTTTCCCCGGGGGTGGGCTACGAGCAGTACTTC. Encoded protein: CSVSPGVGYEQYF.

The V call is TRBV19, the J call TRBJ2-5; a weak D match, TRBD1 (7 bases). This CDR3 region has 14 residues. Trimming stripped 3 bases from V and 4 bases from J, with 12 bases between. The germline gives CDR1 LNHDA, CDR2 SQIVND (reference sequence). CDR3 in amino acids: CASSIGRGVETQYF. The DNA of the CDR3 is TGTGCCAGTAGTATCGGCAGGGGGGTAGAGACCCAGTACTTC.

CDR3 sequence reads: CASSQETADYGYTF. In DNA form, the CDR3 reads TGCGCCAGCAGCCAAGAGACGGCGGACTATGGCTACACCTTC. The chain combines TRBV4-1 with TRBJ1-2; D is uncertain. Trimming stripped 0 bases from V and 3 bases from J, with 8 bases between. This CDR3 comprises 14 residues. The V gene's germline CDR1 is MGHRA and CDR2 YSYEKL.

V usage is TRBV12-5 and J usage is TRBJ2-6; D unresolved. CDR1 is LGHNT and CDR2 is FRNRAP in the germline V gene. V lost 0 bases and J 0 bases, leaving 12 bases between the germline ends. The CDR3 is 18 residues long. The CDR3 nucleotides are TGTGCTAGTGGTTTGGTAGACACCTACGACTCTGGGGCCAACGTCCTGACTTTC. It encodes CASGLVDTYDSGANVLTF.

This clone has just a few counts. V and J are TRBV6-4 and TRBJ1-3; D is uncertain. The CDR3 spans 16 residues. The V end was cut by 0 bases, the J end by 5 bases, with 14 bases between. The germline V gene has CDR1 MRHNA and CDR2 SNTAGT. The CDR3 DNA reads TGTGCCAGCAGTGACTCAGGAGTGATCCGTAGAAACACCATATATTTT. Its protein is CASSDSGVIRRNTIYF.